The T cell receptor beta chain under discussion was sequenced for a study of response to subunit inactivated influenza vaccine. Study-wide findings and caveats: There was a suggestion from the authors that each seasonal influenza vaccination recruits few new T cells.

TCRdb reanalysed the RT-PCR reads using MiXCR and keeps one entry per CDR3 protein. The top ten clones hold approximately 10% of a sample with a few hundred thousand distinct CDR3 sequences, 14% of them seen once. Comments on this clonotype: Its antigen is unknown.

The material sequenced was PBMCs from blood, taken 11 to 12 days after vaccination. This sequence originates from a man over 45 who received an inactivated influenza vaccine.

The CDR3 DNA is TGTGCCAGCAGTTTCCCGGGGCTCTACAATGAGCAGTTCTTC. The encoded protein is CASSFPGLYNEQFF. This rearrangement joins TRBV28 to TRBJ2-1; the D call may be TRBD1 or TRBD2 (5 bases each). This CDR3 is built from 14 residues. Germline V gene lookup returns CDR1 MDHEN and CDR2 SYDVKM. Between the trimmed V and J ends, which lost 3 bases and 3 bases, there was a span of 9 bases.